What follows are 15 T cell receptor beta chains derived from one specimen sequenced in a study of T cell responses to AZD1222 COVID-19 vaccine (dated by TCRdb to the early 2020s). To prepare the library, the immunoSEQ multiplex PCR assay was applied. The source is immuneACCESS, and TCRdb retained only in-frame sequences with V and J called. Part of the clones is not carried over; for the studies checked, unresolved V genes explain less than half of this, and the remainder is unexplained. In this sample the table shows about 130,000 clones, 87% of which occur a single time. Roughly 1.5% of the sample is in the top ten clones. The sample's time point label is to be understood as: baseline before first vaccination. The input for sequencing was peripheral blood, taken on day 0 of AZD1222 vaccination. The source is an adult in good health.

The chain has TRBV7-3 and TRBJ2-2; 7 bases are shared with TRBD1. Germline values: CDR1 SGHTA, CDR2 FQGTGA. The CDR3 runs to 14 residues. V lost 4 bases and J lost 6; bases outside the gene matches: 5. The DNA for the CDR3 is TGTGCCAGCAGCTCACAGGGGAGAGCCGGGGAGCTGTTTTTT. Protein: CASSSQGRAGELFF.

As DNA, the CDR3 is TGTGCCAGCAGCGCCGAGGGCAGGGGGCCCTACGAGCAGTACTTC. This translates into CASSAEGRGPYEQYF. The V gene is TRBV9, the J gene TRBJ2-7; the match to TRBD1 covers 8 bases. The CDR3 runs 15 residues. The germline CDR1 and CDR2 sequences are SGDLS and YYNGEE. V lost 3 bases, J lost 2 bases, and 7 bases stayed unmatched.

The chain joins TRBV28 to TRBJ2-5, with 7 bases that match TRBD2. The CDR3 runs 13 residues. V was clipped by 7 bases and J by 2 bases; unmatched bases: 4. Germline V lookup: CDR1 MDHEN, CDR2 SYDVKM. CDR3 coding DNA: TGTGCCAGCAAGCGGGGTCTTCAAGAGACCCAGTACTTC. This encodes CASKRGLQETQYF.

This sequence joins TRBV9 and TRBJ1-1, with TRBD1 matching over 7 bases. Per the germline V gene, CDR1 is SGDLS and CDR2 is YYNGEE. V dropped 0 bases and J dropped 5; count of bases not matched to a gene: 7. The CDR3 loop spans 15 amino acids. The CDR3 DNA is TGTGCCAGCAGCGTAGACAGGGGCCATGGGACTGAAGCTTTCTTT. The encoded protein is CASSVDRGHGTEAFF.

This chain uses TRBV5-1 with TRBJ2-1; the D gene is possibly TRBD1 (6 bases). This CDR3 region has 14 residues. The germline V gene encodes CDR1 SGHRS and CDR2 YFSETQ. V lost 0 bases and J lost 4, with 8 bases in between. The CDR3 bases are TGCGCCAGCAGCTTGGGGGACATTTACAATGAGCAGTTCTTC. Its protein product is CASSLGDIYNEQFF.

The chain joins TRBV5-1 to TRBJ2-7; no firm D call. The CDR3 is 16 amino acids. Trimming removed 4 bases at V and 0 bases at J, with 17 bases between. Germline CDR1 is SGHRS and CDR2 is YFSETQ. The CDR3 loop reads CASSTRSFPDSYEQYF. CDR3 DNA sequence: TGCGCCAGCAGCACCAGATCCTTCCCCGACTCCTACGAGCAGTACTTC.

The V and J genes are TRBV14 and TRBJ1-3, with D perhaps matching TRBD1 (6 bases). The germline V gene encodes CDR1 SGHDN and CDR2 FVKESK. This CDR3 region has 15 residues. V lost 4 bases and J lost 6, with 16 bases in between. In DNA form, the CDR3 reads TGTGCCAGCAGCCCCCTTACACAGGGCTTAAACACCATATATTTT. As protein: CASSPLTQGLNTIYF.

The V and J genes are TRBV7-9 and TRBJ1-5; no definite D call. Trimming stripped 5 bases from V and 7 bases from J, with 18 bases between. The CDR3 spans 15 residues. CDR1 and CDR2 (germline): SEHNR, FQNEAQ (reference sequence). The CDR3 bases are TGTGCCAGCAGCCCGATTGGCGGGCGCGGGCAGCCCCAGCATTTT. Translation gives CASSPIGGRGQPQHF.

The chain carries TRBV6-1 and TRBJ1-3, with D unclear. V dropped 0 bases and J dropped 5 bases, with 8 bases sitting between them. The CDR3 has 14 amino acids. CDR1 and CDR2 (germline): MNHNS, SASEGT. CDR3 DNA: TGTGCCAGCAGTGAAGCACATCCCAGAAACACCATATATTTT. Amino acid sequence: CASSEAHPRNTIYF.

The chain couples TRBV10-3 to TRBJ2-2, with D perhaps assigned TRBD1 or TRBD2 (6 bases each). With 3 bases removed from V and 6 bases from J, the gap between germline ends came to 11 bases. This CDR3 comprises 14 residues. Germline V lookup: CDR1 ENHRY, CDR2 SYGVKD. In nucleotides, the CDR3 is TGTGCCATCAGTGACCTAGGGGGGCCCGGGGAGCTGTTTTTT. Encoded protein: CAISDLGGPGELFF.

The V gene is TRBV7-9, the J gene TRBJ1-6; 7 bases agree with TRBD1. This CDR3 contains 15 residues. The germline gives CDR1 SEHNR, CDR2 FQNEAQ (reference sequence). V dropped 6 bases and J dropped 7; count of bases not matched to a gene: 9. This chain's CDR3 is CASRGTGTVNSPLHF. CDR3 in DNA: TGTGCCAGCAGGGGGACCGGGACAGTGAATTCACCCCTCCACTTT.

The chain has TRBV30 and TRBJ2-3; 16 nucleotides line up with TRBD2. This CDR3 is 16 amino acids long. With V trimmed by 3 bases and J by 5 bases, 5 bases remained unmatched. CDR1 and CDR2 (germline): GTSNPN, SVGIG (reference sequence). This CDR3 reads CAWSPGLAGGQDTQYF. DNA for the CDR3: TGTGCCTGGAGCCCGGGACTAGCGGGGGGGCAAGATACGCAGTATTTT.

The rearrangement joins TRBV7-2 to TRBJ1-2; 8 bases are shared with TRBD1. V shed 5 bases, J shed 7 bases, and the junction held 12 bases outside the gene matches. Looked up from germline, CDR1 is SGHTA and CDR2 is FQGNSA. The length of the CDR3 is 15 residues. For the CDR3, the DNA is TGTGCCAGCAGCGGCCCGGACAGGGAAGGCGGTGGCTACACCTTC. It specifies CASSGPDREGGGYTF.

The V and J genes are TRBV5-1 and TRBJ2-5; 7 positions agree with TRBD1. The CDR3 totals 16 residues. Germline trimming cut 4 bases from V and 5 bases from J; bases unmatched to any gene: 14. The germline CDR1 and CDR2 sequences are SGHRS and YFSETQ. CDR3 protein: CASSTSDRVEEETQYF. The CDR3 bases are TGCGCCAGCAGCACCTCAGACAGGGTAGAAGAGGAGACCCAGTACTTC.

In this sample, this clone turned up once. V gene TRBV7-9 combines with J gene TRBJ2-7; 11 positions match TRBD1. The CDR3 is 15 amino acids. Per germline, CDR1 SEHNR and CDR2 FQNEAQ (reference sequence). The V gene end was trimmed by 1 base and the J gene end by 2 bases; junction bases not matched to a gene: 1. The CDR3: CASSLEGQGAYEQYF. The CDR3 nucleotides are TGTGCCAGCAGCTTAGAGGGACAGGGGGCCTACGAGCAGTACTTC.